This TCR beta chain derives from a study of beta chain features in type 1 diabetes. The CDR3 sequence is 16 residues long. Trimming took 6 bases from V and 14 from J; bases not matched to a gene: 20. The germline V gene encodes CDR1 MDHEN and CDR2 SYDVKM. Study-level findings and limits: Reduced insertions and increased deletions marked VDJ junctions in type 1 diabetes patients. A closer apparent resemblance between naive, central memory and Treg TCRB repertoires was seen in patients than in healthy donors. Because the template was cDNA, high-expressing cells might be over-represented. For TCRB rearrangement, an influence of HLA type remained unresolved here.

As to this clone: What it binds is not known.

Of the isolated RNA, all was reverse transcribed, and so the sequenced material was expressed TCRB transcripts. Profiled with immunoSEQ multiplex PCR; TCRdb holds only in-frame clones, not every one. This sample has about 290,000 clones, with approximately 8% found just once. V gene TRBV28 combines with J gene TRBJ1-4; 8 nucleotides align to TRBD1. The clonotype was recovered from a woman younger than 30 in good health. Material for sequencing was central memory CD4+ T cells from blood. The CDR3 is CASSYVTGTGEDKLFF. CDR3 bases: TGTGCCAGCAGCTACGTCACCGGGACAGGCGAGGACAAGCTGTTTTTT.